This T cell receptor (beta chain) was identified in a study of control samples from healthy donors and cancer patients (dated by TCRdb to the early 2020s). The V and J ends are trimmed by 0 bases and 6 bases, leaving 18 bases between them. Reading the germline V gene gives CDR1 SGHDT and CDR2 YYEEEE. Taken from cysteine to phenylalanine, the CDR3 has 16 residues. CDR3 DNA is the only sequence kept; it has 48 bases, read in frame from the first base. The library was prepared using the immunoSEQ multiplex PCR assay. Sourced from immuneACCESS, this table was stored by TCRdb with only in-frame sequences that have V and J called. A share of the clones is absent; for the studies checked, an unresolved V gene accounts for under half, and the remainder has no known explanation. Present in this sample are about 130,000 clones, roughly 95% of which were seen just once. The leading ten clones occupy 3.5% to 4% of the sample.

Comment on this clone: Its target antigen remains unknown. No base-level quality is on record; no much larger clone is a single base apart.

The chain uses TRBV5-6 and TRBJ1-1, and possibly TRBD1, on 5 matching bases. The sample consisted of blood. This receptor was identified in a man aged 30 to 39 in good health. This receptor carries the CDR3 CASSLAGTARWAEAFF. The nucleotides read TGTGCCAGCAGCTTGGCCGGGACCGCCAGGTGGGCTGAAGCTTTCTTT.